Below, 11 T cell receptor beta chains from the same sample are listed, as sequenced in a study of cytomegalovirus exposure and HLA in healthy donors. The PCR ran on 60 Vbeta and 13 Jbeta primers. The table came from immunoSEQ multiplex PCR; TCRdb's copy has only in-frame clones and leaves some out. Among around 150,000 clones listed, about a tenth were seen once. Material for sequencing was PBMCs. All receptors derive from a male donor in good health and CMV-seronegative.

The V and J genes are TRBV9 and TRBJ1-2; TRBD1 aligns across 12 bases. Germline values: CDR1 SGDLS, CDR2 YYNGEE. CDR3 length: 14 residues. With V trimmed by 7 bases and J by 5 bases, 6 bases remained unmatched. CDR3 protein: CASGGQGASYGYTF. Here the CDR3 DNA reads TGTGCCAGCGGGGGACAGGGGGCGTCGTATGGCTACACCTTC.

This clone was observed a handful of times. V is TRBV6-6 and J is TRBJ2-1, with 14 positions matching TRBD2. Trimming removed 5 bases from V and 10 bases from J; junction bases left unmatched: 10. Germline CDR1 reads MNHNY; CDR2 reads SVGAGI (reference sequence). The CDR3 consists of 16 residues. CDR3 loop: CASSGRLAGGTKEQFF. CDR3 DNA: TGTGCCAGCAGTGGCCGACTAGCGGGAGGGACGAAGGAGCAGTTCTTC.

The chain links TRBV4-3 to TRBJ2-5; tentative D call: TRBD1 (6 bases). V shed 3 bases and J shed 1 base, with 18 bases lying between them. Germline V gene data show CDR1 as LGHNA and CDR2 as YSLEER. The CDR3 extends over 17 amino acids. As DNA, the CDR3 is TGCGCCAGCAGCCAGCGCAGTCCGGGACATACCCAAGAGACCCAGTACTTC. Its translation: CASSQRSPGHTQETQYF.

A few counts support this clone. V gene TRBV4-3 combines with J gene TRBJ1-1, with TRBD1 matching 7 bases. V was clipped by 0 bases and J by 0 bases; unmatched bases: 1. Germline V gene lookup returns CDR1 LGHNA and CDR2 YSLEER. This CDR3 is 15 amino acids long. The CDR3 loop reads CASSQETGLNTEAFF. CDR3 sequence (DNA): TGCGCCAGCAGCCAAGAGACAGGGCTGAACACTGAAGCTTTCTTT.

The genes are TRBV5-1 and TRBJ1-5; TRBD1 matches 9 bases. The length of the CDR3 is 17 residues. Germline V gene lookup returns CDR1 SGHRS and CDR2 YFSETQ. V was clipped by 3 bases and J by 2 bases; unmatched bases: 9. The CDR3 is CASSSLQGARGNQPQHF. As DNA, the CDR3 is TGCGCCAGCAGCTCGTTACAGGGGGCGCGGGGCAATCAGCCCCAGCATTTT.

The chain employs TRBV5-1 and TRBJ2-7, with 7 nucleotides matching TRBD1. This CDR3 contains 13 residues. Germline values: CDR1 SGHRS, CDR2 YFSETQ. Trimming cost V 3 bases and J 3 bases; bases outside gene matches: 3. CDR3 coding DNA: TGCGCCAGCAGCTCGGACAGGTACTACGAGCAGTACTTC. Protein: CASSSDRYYEQYF.

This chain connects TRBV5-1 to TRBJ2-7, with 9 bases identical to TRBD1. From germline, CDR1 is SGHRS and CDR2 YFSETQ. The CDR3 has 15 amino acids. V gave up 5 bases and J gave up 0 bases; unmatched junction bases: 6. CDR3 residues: CASRVGQGRSYEQYF. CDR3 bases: TGCGCCAGCAGGGTTGGACAGGGGCGCTCCTACGAGCAGTACTTC. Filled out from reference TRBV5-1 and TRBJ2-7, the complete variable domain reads KAGVTQTPRYLIKTRGQQVTLSCSPISGHRSVSWYQQTPGQGLQFLFEYFSETQRNKGNFPGRFSGRQFSNSRSEMNVSTLELGDSALYLCASRVGQGRSYEQYFGPGTRLTVT.

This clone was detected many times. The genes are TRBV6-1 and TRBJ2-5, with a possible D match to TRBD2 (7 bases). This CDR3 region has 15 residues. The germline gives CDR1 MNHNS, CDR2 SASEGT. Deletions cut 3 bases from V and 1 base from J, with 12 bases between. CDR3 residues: CASSDLAGAQETQYF. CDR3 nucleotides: TGTGCCAGCAGTGACCTGGCGGGGGCCCAAGAGACCCAGTACTTC.

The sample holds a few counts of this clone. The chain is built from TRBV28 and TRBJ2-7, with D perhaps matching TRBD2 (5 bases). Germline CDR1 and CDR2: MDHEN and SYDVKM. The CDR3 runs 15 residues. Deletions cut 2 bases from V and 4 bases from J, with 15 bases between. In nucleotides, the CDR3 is TGTGCCAGCAGTTTACAGAGGGTTGTGGGATACGAGCAGTACTTC. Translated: CASSLQRVVGYEQYF.

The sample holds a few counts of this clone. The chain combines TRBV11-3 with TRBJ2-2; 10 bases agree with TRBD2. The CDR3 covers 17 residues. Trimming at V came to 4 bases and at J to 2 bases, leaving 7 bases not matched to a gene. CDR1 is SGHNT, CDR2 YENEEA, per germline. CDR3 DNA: TGTGCCAGCAGCTCCTTGACTAGCGGGTTTAACACCGGGGAGCTGTTTTTT. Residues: CASSSLTSGFNTGELFF.

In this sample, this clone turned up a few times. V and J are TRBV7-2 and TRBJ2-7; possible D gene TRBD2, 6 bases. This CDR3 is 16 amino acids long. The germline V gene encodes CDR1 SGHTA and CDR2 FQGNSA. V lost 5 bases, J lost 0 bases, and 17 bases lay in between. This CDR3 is CASSDPGDQSSYEQYF. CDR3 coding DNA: TGTGCCAGCAGCGACCCGGGGGATCAGAGCTCCTACGAGCAGTACTTC.